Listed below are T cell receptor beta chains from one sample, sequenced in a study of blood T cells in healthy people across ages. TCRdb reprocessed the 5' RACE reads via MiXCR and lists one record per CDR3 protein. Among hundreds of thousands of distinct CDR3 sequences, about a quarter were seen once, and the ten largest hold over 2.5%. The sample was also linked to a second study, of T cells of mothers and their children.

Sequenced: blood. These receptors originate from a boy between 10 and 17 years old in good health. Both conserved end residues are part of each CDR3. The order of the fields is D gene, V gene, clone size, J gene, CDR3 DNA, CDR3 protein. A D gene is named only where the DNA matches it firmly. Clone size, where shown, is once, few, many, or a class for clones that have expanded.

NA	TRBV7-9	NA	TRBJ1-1	TGTGCCAGCAGTGATTACAGGGAGAACACTGAAGCTTTCTTT	CASSDYRENTEAFF
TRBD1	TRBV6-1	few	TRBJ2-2	TGTGCCAGCAGTGCCCCGACAGGGCCGGGCACCGGGGAGCTGTTTTTT	CASSAPTGPGTGELFF
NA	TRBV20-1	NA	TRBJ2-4	TGCAGTGCTACAGCGCTAGCCAAAAACATTCAGTACTTC	CSATALAKNIQYF
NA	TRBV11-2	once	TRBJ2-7	TGTGCCAGCGGAGGAGTTGGGTACGAGCAGTACTTC	CASGGVGYEQYF
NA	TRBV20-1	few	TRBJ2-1	TGCAGCGCACAGGCCTATGAGCAGTTCTTC	CSAQAYEQFF
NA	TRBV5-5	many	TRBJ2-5	TGTGCCAGCAGCTGGACAGGTGGCGGGGGAGAGACCCAGTACTTC	CASSWTGGGGETQYF
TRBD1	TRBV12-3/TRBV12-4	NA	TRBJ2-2	TGTGCCAGCAGTCCAGGGACAGGGGATGTCGGGGAGCTGTTTTTT	CASSPGTGDVGELFF
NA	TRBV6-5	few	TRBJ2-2	TGTGCCAGCAGACCGTCCTTGGGTGGGGAGCTGTTTTTT	CASRPSLGGELFF
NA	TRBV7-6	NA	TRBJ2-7	TGTGCCAGCAGCTTAAGGCAGGGTCCTGACGAGCAGTACTTC	CASSLRQGPDEQYF
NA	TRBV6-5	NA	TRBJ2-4	TGTGCCAGCATCCAACAGGGGGGGGGCCCGTTGGCCAAAAACATTCAGTACTTC	CASIQQGGGPLAKNIQYF
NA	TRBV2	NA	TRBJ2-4	TGTGCCAGCAGTGAAGACGCAAGCATTCAGTACTTC	CASSEDASIQYF
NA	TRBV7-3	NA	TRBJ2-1	TGTGCCAGCAGCCTAGGTTGGGGGTCAGGGCAGTTCTTC	CASSLGWGSGQFF
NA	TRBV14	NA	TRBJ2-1	TGTGCCAGCAGCCCTGTTCCCAGCCCCTACAATGAGCAGTTCTTC	CASSPVPSPYNEQFF
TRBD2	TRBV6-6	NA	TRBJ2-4	TGTGCCAGCAGTTACTCAACTAGCGGGGACCCAAACATTCAGTACTTC	CASSYSTSGDPNIQYF
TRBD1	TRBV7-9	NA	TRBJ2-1	TGTGCCAGCAGCAACAGGGACAGGGGTGTTTTCAATGAGCAGTTCTTC	CASSNRDRGVFNEQFF
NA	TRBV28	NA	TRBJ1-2	TGTGCCAGCAGTATAACAGTTTATGGCTACACCTTC	CASSITVYGYTF
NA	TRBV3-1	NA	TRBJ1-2	TGTGCCAGCAGCCAAGATCGCAGATATGGCTACACCTTC	CASSQDRRYGYTF
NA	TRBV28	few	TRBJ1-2	TGTGCCAGCAGAGCCGGGATCTATGGCTACACCTTC	CASRAGIYGYTF
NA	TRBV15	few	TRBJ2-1	TGTGCCACCAGCCACCCTGGTCTCGGGAATGAGCAGTTCTTC	CATSHPGLGNEQFF
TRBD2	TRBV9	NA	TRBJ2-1	TGTGCCAGCAGCGTAGGGCGGGGGGGCCCACAATATGAGCAGTTCTTC	CASSVGRGGPQYEQFF
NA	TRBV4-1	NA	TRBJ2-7	TGCGCCAGCAGCCAACTCAGGGACTACGAGCAGTACTTC	CASSQLRDYEQYF